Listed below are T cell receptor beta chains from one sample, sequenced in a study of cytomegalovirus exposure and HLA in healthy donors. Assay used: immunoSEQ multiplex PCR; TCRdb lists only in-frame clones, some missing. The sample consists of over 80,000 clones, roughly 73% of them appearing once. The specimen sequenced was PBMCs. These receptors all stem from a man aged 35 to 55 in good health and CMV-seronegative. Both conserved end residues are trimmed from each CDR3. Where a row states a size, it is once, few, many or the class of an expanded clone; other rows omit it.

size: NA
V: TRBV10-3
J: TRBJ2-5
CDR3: AISWDSQETQY

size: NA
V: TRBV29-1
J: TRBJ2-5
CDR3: SVGTPAGGQETQY

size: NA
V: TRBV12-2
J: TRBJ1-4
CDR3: ATRNRLGRDAAVDEKLF

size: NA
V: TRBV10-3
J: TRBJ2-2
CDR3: AIQGAGELF

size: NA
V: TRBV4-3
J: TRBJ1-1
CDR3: ASSQERNRLRAF

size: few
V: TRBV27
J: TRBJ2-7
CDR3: ASSLEGAAYEQY

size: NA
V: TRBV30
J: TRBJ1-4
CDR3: AWSVRTGGEKLF

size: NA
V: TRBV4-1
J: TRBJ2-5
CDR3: ASRYSTSGGEQY

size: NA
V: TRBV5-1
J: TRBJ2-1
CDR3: ASSSLNEQF

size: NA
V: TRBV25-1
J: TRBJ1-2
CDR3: ASSERGYGYT

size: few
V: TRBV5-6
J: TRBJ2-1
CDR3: ASSSSGGAGQQF

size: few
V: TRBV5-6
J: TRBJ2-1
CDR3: ASSLMSGTGVGF

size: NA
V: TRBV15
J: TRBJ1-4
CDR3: ATSTGNSGEKLF

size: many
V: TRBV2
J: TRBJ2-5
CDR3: ASRDRQGRETQY

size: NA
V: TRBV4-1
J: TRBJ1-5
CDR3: ASSQEGGVSNQPQH

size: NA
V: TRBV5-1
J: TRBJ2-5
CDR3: ASTFRDQETQY

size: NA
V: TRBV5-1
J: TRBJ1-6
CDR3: ASSLVPGRGLGSPLH

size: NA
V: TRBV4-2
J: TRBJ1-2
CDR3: ASSQERGINYGYT

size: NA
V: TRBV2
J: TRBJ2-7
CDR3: ASEGGTGAVDPLYEQY

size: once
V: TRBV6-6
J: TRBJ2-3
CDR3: ASSYSRYADTQY

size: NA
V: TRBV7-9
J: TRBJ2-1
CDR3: ASSPPGSRESEQF

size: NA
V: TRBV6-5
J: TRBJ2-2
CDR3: ASSYVGQAWLF

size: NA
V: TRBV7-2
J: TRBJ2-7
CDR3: ASSSAGTGVYEQY

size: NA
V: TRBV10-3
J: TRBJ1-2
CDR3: ATGTGPDYGYT

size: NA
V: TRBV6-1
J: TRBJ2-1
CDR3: ASSEAQGQAIYNEQF

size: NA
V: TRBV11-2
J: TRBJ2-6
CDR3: ASSRQVSGANVLT

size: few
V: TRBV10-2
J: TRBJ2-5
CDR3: ASNEQGLVRETQY

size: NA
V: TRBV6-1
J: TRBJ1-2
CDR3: AGRTGDTYGYT

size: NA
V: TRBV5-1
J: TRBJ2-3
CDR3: ASSFWTSGGTTDTQY

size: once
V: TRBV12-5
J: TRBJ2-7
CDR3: ASGPAGRGGRQTSYEQY

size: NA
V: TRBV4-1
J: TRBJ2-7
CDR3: ASSQGGHYEQY

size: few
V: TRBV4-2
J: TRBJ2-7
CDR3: ASSPWRQSYEQY

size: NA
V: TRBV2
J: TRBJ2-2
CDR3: ASLVQDRANTGELF

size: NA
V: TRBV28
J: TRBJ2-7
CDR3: ASSDKGRDRR

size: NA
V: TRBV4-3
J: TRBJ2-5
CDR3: ASSQTAPAGVETQY

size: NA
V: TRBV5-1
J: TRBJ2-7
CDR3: ASSARGGSYEQY

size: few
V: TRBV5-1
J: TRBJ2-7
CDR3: ASSLGKAGPGTEQY

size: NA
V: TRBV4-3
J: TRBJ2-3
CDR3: ASSRRGGAGTDTQY

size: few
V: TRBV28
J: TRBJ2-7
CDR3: ASSTPWTSGGEFSYEQY

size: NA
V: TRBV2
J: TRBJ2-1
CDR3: ASSEALMGLARNEQF

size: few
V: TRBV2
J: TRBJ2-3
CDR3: ASSIGLAGGDTQY

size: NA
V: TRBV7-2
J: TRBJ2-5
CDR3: ASSWNRGETQY

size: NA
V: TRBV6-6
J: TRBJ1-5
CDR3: ANGVQGQPQH

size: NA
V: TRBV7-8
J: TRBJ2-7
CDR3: ASSLRGGVDEQY

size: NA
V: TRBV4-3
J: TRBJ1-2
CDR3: ASSQDRGGSDT

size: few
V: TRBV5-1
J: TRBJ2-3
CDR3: AISLGGLAGAGDTQY

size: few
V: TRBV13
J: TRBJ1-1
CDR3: ASSDRGNTEAF

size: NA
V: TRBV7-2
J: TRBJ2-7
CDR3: ASSSAGSSYEQY

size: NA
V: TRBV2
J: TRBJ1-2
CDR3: ASGQANRHGYT

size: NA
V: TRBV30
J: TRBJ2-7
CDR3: AWNQGAPGEQY

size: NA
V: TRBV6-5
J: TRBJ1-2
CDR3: ASSPLGAGYT

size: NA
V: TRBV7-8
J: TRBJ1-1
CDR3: ASSLTGVELTEAF

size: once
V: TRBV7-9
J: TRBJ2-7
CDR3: ASSLDTRGSYEQY

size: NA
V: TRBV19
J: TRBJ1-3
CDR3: ASSIGGRTGNTIY

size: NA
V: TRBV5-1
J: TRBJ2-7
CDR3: ASSLVVGKPGFDEQY